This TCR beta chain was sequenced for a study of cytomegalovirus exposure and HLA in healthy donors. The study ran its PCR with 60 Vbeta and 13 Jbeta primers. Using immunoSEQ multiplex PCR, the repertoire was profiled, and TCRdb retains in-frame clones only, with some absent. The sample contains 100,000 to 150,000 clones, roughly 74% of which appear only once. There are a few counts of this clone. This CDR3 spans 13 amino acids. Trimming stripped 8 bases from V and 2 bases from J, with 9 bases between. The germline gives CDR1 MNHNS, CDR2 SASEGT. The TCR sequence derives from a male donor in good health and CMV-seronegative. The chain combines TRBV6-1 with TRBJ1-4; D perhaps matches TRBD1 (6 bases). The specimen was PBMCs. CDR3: CASSRGTNEKLFF. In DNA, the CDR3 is TGTGCCAGCTCCAGGGGTACTAATGAAAAACTGTTTTTT.